This T cell receptor beta chain was obtained from a study of blood T cell repertoires in COVID-19. In the study overall: COVID-19 samples collected from the United States, Italy and Spain covered acute and convalescent phases. Nucleic acid was either cDNA or gDNA, and it came from T cells, B-cell-depleted T cells, or PBMCs.

TCRdb keeps only in-frame clones here, not all; method: immunoSEQ multiplex PCR. The data hold about 73,000 clones, with approximately 71% observed a single time. During active infection, Seattle patients enrolled and were then monitored through disease. This clone has just a few counts. The CDR3 is 16 amino acids. V was clipped by 5 bases and J by 6 bases, with 20 bases between them. Germline V gene sequence: CDR1 SGHTA, CDR2 FQGNSA. This chain connects TRBV7-2 to TRBJ2-1; tentative D call: TRBD2 (6 bases). The sample comprised peripheral blood. The sequence was collected from an older man with COVID-19, enrolled during active disease. CDR3 loop: CASSPSGFWSSNEQFF. CDR3 nucleotide sequence: TGTGCCAGCAGCCCAAGCGGGTTCTGGTCATCCAATGAGCAGTTCTTC.